One TCR beta chain is described in this entry. Its antigen remains unknown. These data originate in a study of OX40 agonist ivuxolimab in advanced cancers. Excluded were patients having autoimmune disease history or systemic immunosuppression. Study findings and constraints: Circulating CD4+ and CD8+ T cells showed clonal expansion by week 6 at 0.1 to 3.0 mg/kg.

The CDR3 sequence is 13 residues long. V was clipped by 6 bases and J by 5 bases, with 13 bases between them. Per the germline V gene, CDR1 is MNHNS and CDR2 is SASEGT. Only in-frame clones appear in the TCRdb table, and some are missing; sequencing was by immunoSEQ multiplex PCR. The data show roughly 87,000 clones, with more than 75% seen just once and roughly 0.64% held by the top ten. The receptor was isolated from an adult with an advanced solid tumor such as melanoma, head and neck, liver or kidney cancer. The genes are TRBV6-1 and TRBJ1-1, with unresolved D. Here the sequenced sample was CD4+ or CD8+ T cells sorted from blood, taken in a trial of the OX40 agonist ivuxolimab. CDR3 coding DNA: TGTGCCAGCAGGAGGGATGGAAGTACTGAAGCTTTCTTT. It is translated as CASRRDGSTEAFF.